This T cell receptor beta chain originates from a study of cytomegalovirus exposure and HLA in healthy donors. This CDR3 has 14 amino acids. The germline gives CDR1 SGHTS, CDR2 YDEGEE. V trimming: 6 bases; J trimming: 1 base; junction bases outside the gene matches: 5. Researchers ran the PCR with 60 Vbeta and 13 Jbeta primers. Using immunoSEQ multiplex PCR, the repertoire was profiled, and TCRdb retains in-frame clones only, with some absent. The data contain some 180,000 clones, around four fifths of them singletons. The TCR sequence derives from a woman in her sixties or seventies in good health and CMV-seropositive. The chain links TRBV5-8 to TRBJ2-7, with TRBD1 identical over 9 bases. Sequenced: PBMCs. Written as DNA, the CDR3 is TGTGCCAGCACCAAGGGACAGGGATCCTACGAGCAGTACTTC. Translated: CASTKGQGSYEQYF.